This T cell receptor beta chain was found in a study of a mutant IDH1 vaccine in newly diagnosed glioma. About the research overall: Vaccination began 4-6 weeks post radiotherapy alone, or with temozolomide cycles. Previous treatment comprised radiotherapy, temozolomide, or both, mostly both. General study results and limits: It seemed that pseudoprogression was not linked to changes in the top peripheral T cell clonotypes.

On this clone itself: Its antigen is not known.

The method was immunoSEQ multiplex PCR; TCRdb's version includes in-frame clones alone and lacks a portion of them. The sample shows 25,000 or so clones, 65% to 80% of them seen only once. Time point: week 5, during vaccination. The content of each vaccine dose was 300 ug of mutant IDH1 20-mer peptide, and topical imiquimod accompanied it. Donor diagnoses consisted of new WHO grade 3 or 4 IDH1-mutant, ATRX-lost astrocytomas. The sequence derives from a man aged 40-50 years with glioma. Some clones in this sample may be carry-over from other donors' samples. Sequencing was performed on PBMCs, taken from a glioma patient whose treatment included an IDH1 peptide vaccine.

This chain's CDR3 is CASSESVTSSETQYF. The CDR3 region has the DNA TGCGCCAGCAGTGAGTCGGTGACTAGCAGTGAGACCCAGTACTTC. The rearrangement uses TRBV10-2 and TRBJ2-5; 7 positions agree with TRBD2. V was pared by 0 bases and J by 5 bases, with 6 bases of the junction left unmatched. The germline CDR1 and CDR2 sequences are WSHSY and SAAADI. This CDR3 is 15 amino acids long.